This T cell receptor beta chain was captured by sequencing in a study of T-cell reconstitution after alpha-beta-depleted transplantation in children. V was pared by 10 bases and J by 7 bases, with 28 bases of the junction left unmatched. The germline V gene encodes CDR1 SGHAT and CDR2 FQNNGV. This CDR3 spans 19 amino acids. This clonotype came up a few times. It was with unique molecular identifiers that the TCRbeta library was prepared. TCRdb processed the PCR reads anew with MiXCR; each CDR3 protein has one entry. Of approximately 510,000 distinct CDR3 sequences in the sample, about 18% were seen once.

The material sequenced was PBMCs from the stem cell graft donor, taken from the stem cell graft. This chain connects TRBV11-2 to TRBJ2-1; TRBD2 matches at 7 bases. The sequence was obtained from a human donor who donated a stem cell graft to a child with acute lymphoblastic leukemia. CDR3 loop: CAIDLGVGGIPTPQNEQFF. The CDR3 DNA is TGTGCCATCGATCTGGGGGTGGGAGGGATTCCAACCCCCCAAAATGAGCAGTTCTTC.